What follows describes a single TCR beta chain. These data originate in a study of blood T cell repertoires in COVID-19. Study-wide context: The cDNA or gDNA used as material had been derived from T cells, B-cell-depleted T cells, or PBMCs.

Germline V gene lookup returns CDR1 MNHEY and CDR2 SMNVEV (reference sequence). The CDR3 contains 17 residues. Trimming took 1 base from V and 0 from J, leaving 10 bases between them. The assay was immunoSEQ multiplex PCR, and TCRdb's table has in-frame clones only and misses some. The sample shows about 74,000 clones, approximately 84% of them seen only once. The material sequenced was peripheral blood. The chain joins TRBV27 to TRBJ2-6, with unresolved D. This clonotype was sampled from a man aged 70-80 years with acute or convalescent COVID-19. Here the CDR3 reads CASSLYSSHSGANVLTF. CDR3 DNA sequence: TGTGCCAGCAGTTTATACAGTTCCCACTCTGGGGCCAACGTCCTGACTTTC.